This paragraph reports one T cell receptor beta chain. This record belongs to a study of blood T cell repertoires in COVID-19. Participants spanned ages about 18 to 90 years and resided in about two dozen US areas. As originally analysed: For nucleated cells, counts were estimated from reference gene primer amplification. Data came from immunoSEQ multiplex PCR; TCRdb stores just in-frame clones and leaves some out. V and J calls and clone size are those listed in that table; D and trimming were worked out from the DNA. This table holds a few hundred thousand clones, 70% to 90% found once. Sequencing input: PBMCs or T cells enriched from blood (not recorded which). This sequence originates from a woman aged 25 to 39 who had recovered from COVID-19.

This CDR3 reads CAWSPTLRTGGEQYF. The CDR3 region has the DNA TGTGCCTGGAGTCCGACCCTCAGGACAGGGGGTGAGCAGTACTTC. This rearrangement joins TRBV30 to TRBJ2-7; 10 bases are a match to TRBD1. Germline CDR1 reads GTSNPN; CDR2 reads SVGIG (reference sequence). Unmatched junction bases numbered 11, after V lost 2 bases and J lost 7 bases. CDR3 length: 15 amino acids.